This TCR beta chain originates from a study of Tregs in tolerant kidney transplant recipients. As regards this clone: Antigen specificity is unknown.

Profiled with immunoSEQ multiplex PCR; TCRdb holds only in-frame clones, not every one. This sample has 200,000 to 300,000 clones, with about 80% found just once. Study conclusions and caveats: Tregs expanded with activated donor B cells seemed most donor-specific. Biological reproducibility was not directly addressed in this study.

The CDR3 is made up of 14 amino acids. The ends lost 4 bases at V and 7 bases at J; junction bases unmatched: 8. Germline lookup yields CDR1 ENHRY and CDR2 SYGVKD. The TCR comes from a human donor in good health. The sequenced material came from CD4+ T cells from blood. The chain is built from TRBV10-3 and TRBJ1-2; 8 bases match TRBD1. Here the CDR3 DNA reads TGTGCCATCAGTGCCGCAGGGGGCAGTTTTGGCTACACCTTC. Encoded protein: CAISAAGGSFGYTF.